This T cell receptor beta chain was profiled in a study of T cells in Graves' hyperthyroidism and ophthalmopathy. This clonotype was seen only a few times. No antigen is known for it. Amplified TCR beta CDR3 regions came from RNA transcripts. An initial round of RT-PCR targeting the TCR CDR3 relied on the HTBI primer set. TCRdb passed the multiplex PCR reads through MiXCR, listing each CDR3 protein once. The data show approximately 320,000 distinct CDR3 sequences, with approximately 17% seen just once and 33% held by the top ten. General study points: The authors' 13 V-J model separated ophthalmopathy from stable hyperthyroidism.

The source of this sequence is a man aged 25 to 40 with Graves' hyperthyroidism. Material: blood.

The CDR3 DNA follows: TGCAGTGCTAGAGTTTGGACAGGGGGCGCGGAGCAGTACTTC. Translated: CSARVWTGGAEQYF. V gene TRBV20-1 combines with J gene TRBJ2-7; 11 nucleotides match TRBD1. The CDR3 is made up of 14 amino acids. The germline V gene encodes CDR1 DFQATT and CDR2 SNEGSKA (reference sequence). J was trimmed by 7 bases and V by 1 base; bases with no gene match: 6.